The T cell receptor (beta chain) under discussion was sequenced for a study of PD-L1 blockade in urothelial cancer. About the study: Patients arrived having already received 0 to 3 prior chemotherapy regimens. Median blood clonality was roughly 0.088, with 80,000 to 100,000 unique TCRs.

The time point denotes: pretreatment peripheral blood. Metastatic or locally advanced urothelial carcinoma was present in the patients. This table comes from immunoSEQ multiplex PCR, and its TCRdb copy is limited to in-frame clones, with some not included. The sample carries 85,000 to 90,000 clones, 89% recorded once. The V gene end was trimmed by 4 bases and the J gene end by 5 bases; junction bases not matched to a gene: 12. This CDR3 region has 17 residues. Per germline, CDR1 LNHDA and CDR2 SQIVND (reference sequence). The sample was PBMCs, taken around atezolizumab (anti-PD-L1) treatment. The chain links TRBV19 to TRBJ2-1, with 9 bases that match TRBD2. This TCR was recovered from a woman of 80 years or more with urothelial cancer. The CDR3 reads CASSRPLAGTLNNEQFF. CDR3 DNA sequence: TGTGCCAGTAGTAGACCCCTAGCGGGAACGCTTAACAATGAGCAGTTCTTC.